The 24 T cell receptor beta chains given below trace back to one sample, sequenced in a study of cytomegalovirus exposure and HLA in healthy donors. Use of 60 Vbeta and 13 Jbeta primers characterized the PCR. Sequencing was performed with immunoSEQ multiplex PCR; in TCRdb, only in-frame clones are kept and a portion is missing. The sample lists approximately 110,000 clones; 74% were seen once. What was sequenced was PBMCs. Receptors were obtained from a middle-aged man in good health and CMV-seropositive.

The V and J genes are TRBV19 and TRBJ2-2; a possible D gene is TRBD2 (8 bases). V was clipped by 4 bases and J by 5 bases, with 14 bases between them. The germline gives CDR1 LNHDA, CDR2 SQIVND (reference sequence). CDR3 length equals 15 residues. CDR3 in DNA: TGTGCCAGTAGTAGGGGACAGCGGGGGACCGGGGAGCTGTTTTTT. Its translation is CASSRGQRGTGELFF.

The CDR3 DNA reads as TGTGCCAGCAGCTTAGGTAGCAATGAGCAGTTCTTC. Translated, it gives CASSLGSNEQFF. This chain links TRBV7-6 with TRBJ2-1; no clear D. Trimming stripped 1 base from V and 6 bases from J, with 4 bases between. Per the germline V gene, CDR1 is SGHVS and CDR2 is FNYEAQ. The length of the CDR3 is 12 residues.

This clone was seen a few times. The V gene is TRBV19, the J gene TRBJ2-6; D is undetermined. V dropped 5 bases and J dropped 0 bases, with 11 bases sitting between them. CDR3 length: 16 residues. Per the germline V gene, CDR1 is LNHDA and CDR2 is SQIVND (reference sequence). CDR3 residues: CASSPPRYSGANVLTF. CDR3 nucleotides: TGTGCCAGTAGTCCCCCTCGGTACTCTGGGGCCAACGTCCTGACTTTC.

The chain is built from TRBV27 and TRBJ1-1; maybe TRBD1 (5 bases). With 4 bases removed from V and 3 bases from J, the gap between germline ends came to 12 bases. Germline loops: CDR1 MNHEY, CDR2 SMNVEV (reference sequence). The CDR3 spans 14 residues. The chain's CDR3 is CASSSTVLDTEAFF. The CDR3 DNA follows: TGTGCCAGCAGTTCGACAGTTTTGGACACTGAAGCTTTCTTT.

The genes are TRBV9 and TRBJ2-2; 9 nucleotides align to TRBD2. Germline loops: CDR1 SGDLS, CDR2 YYNGEE. CDR3 length: 14 amino acids. The junction had 2 bases not matched to a gene; V was cut back by 5 bases and J by 3 bases. CDR3: CASRGGRDTGELFF. The CDR3 coding sequence is TGTGCCAGCAGGGGCGGGAGGGACACCGGGGAGCTGTTTTTT.

This clone has only one observation. The chain uses TRBV25-1 and TRBJ1-5; tentative D call: TRBD1 (5 bases). Germline loops: CDR1 MGHDK, CDR2 SYGVNS. CDR3 length equals 15 residues. V gave up 7 bases and J gave up 5 bases, with 18 bases separating them. The CDR3 DNA reads as TGTGCCAGCACCCCGGCGGGGGGAGGCGATCAGCCCCAGCATTTT. Its translation is CASTPAGGGDQPQHF.

The chain recombines TRBV9 with TRBJ1-6; D gene uncertain. Germline V CDR1 and CDR2: SGDLS, YYNGEE. The CDR3 sequence is 15 residues long. Between the trimmed V and J ends, which lost 0 bases and 9 bases, there was a span of 13 bases. The chain's CDR3 is CASSVGAAKGSPLHF. The CDR3 bases are TGTGCCAGCAGCGTAGGGGCCGCCAAAGGTTCACCCCTCCACTTT. The whole variable domain, filled in from reference TRBV9 and TRBJ1-6, reads DSGVTQTPKHLITATGQRVTLRCSPRSGDLSVYWYQQSLDQGLQFLIQYYNGEERAKGNILERFSAQQFPDLHSELNLSSLELGDSALYFCASSVGAAKGSPLHFGNGTRLTVT.

The chain uses TRBV28 and TRBJ2-7, with 7 bases matching TRBD2. The J segment lost 6 bases and the V segment lost 3 bases, leaving 5 bases of the junction unmatched. CDR1 MDHEN and CDR2 SYDVKM come from the germline V gene. The CDR3 length is 13 residues. CDR3 residues: CASSLGGTGEQYF. In DNA, the CDR3 is TGTGCCAGCAGTTTGGGGGGGACGGGCGAGCAGTACTTC.

The sample holds a few counts of this clone. The CDR3 nucleotides read TGTGCCAGCAGCCTCCGGAGTCAAGAGACCCAGTACTTC. Translation: CASSLRSQETQYF. The chain couples TRBV14 to TRBJ2-5; D unclear. Trimming pared 4 bases from V and 2 bases from J, leaving 8 bases between. CDR1 and CDR2 from the germline V gene are SGHDN and FVKESK. This CDR3 has 13 residues.

This chain joins TRBV25-1 and TRBJ2-7; possibly TRBD1 for D (5 bases). With 5 bases removed from V and 6 bases from J, the gap between germline ends came to 20 bases. Per the germline V gene, CDR1 is MGHDK and CDR2 is SYGVNS. This CDR3 has 15 amino acids. In nucleotides, the CDR3 is TGTGCCAGCAGTTACCCCGGGCAGGGAATACGCGAGCAGTACTTC. Protein: CASSYPGQGIREQYF.

The chain carries TRBV12-5 and TRBJ1-6, with 10 nucleotides matching TRBD1. The CDR3 extends over 13 amino acids. J gave up 9 bases and V 8 bases, and 4 bases lay outside the gene matches. Germline CDR1 LGHNT, CDR2 FRNRAP. CDR3 in DNA: TGTGCTAGTCGGGACAGGGGATCTTCACCCCTCCACTTT. It specifies CASRDRGSSPLHF.

The chain carries TRBV9 and TRBJ2-3; D gene uncertain. The CDR3 has 14 amino acids. From germline, CDR1 is SGDLS and CDR2 YYNGEE. V was trimmed by 0 bases and J by 2 bases, leaving 7 bases between them. DNA of the CDR3: TGTGCCAGCAGCGTAGACATGGCCACAGATACGCAGTATTTT. Residues: CASSVDMATDTQYF.

This chain links TRBV5-1 with TRBJ2-2; D gene uncertain. The CDR3 extends over 15 amino acids. Germline V lookup: CDR1 SGHRS, CDR2 YFSETQ. Trimming removed 4 bases from V and 0 bases from J, with 10 bases in between. The CDR3 loop is CASSLTATNTGELFF. CDR3 coding DNA: TGCGCCAGCAGCCTTACCGCGACGAACACCGGGGAGCTGTTTTTT.

The chain has TRBV9 and TRBJ2-7; the match to TRBD2 covers 10 bases. The germline V gene encodes CDR1 SGDLS and CDR2 YYNGEE. V lost 4 bases, J lost 2 bases, and 6 bases stayed unmatched. CDR3 length: 15 amino acids. The CDR3 nucleotides read TGTGCCAGCAGCTCTAGCGGGAGACACCCCTACGAGCAGTACTTC. Encoded protein: CASSSSGRHPYEQYF. Using reference TRBV9 and TRBJ2-7 for the parts outside the CDR3, the full variable domain is DSGVTQTPKHLITATGQRVTLRCSPRSGDLSVYWYQQSLDQGLQFLIQYYNGEERAKGNILERFSAQQFPDLHSELNLSSLELGDSALYFCASSSSGRHPYEQYFGPGTRLTVT.

This chain connects TRBV11-2 to TRBJ2-5; 10 bases map to TRBD1. The CDR3 totals 15 residues. CDR1 is SGHAT and CDR2 is FQNNGV in the germline V gene. J gave up 5 bases and V 5 bases, and 8 bases lay outside the gene matches. The CDR3 DNA reads TGTGCCAGCAGCGGACCGGGACAGGGGAGGGAGACCCAGTACTTC. Translation: CASSGPGQGRETQYF.

The rearrangement links TRBV7-9 to TRBJ2-7; 10 positions agree with TRBD2. This CDR3 contains 16 residues. J was trimmed by 9 bases and V by 4 bases; bases with no gene match: 15. CDR1 is SEHNR, CDR2 FQNEAQ, per germline (reference sequence). This chain's CDR3 is CASSSRTSGPYAGQYF. The CDR3 DNA follows: TGTGCCAGCAGCTCTCGGACTAGCGGCCCCTACGCAGGGCAGTACTTC.

This clone was counted a single time. The V call is TRBV5-1, the J call TRBJ2-5; D is perhaps TRBD2 (5 bases). Trimming stripped 3 bases from V and 0 bases from J, with 9 bases between. This CDR3 region has 14 residues. Germline CDR1 SGHRS, CDR2 YFSETQ. The CDR3 nucleotides read TGCGCCAGCAGCTCCCCGGGGAACCAAGAGACCCAGTACTTC. Protein: CASSSPGNQETQYF.

This chain uses TRBV6-1 with TRBJ2-1; TRBD1 aligns across 10 bases. This CDR3 is 15 amino acids long. V lost 4 bases to trimming and J lost 5 bases; unmatched junction nucleotides: 5. Germline CDR1 MNHNS, CDR2 SASEGT. CDR3 DNA sequence: TGTGCCAGCAGTGTGACAGGGGGCGCTAACAATGAGCAGTTCTTC. Its translation is CASSVTGGANNEQFF.

This chain connects TRBV11-3 to TRBJ2-5; a weak D match, TRBD1 (6 bases). Germline V gene lookup returns CDR1 SGHNT and CDR2 YENEEA. V lost 5 bases, J lost 4 bases, and 20 bases lay in between. The CDR3 length is 16 residues. The DNA of the CDR3 is TGTGCCAGCAGCCGCTCTCAGGGGAAAGGGGGAGAGACCCAGTACTTC. This encodes CASSRSQGKGGETQYF.

J is TRBJ1-1 and V is TRBV7-8; 10 nucleotides align to TRBD1. Germline V CDR1 and CDR2: SGHVS, FQNEAQ. This CDR3 is 15 amino acids long. V gave up 2 bases and J gave up 3 bases; unmatched junction bases: 3. This CDR3 reads CASSLTDRGDTEAFF. CDR3 DNA sequence: TGTGCCAGCAGCTTAACGGACAGGGGGGACACTGAAGCTTTCTTT.

The J gene is TRBJ2-5, the V gene TRBV11-2, with 7 bases aligning to TRBD1. CDR1 SGHAT and CDR2 FQNNGV come from the germline V gene. There are 11 residues in the CDR3. V dropped 4 bases and J dropped 7; count of bases not matched to a gene: 0. CDR3 amino acids: CASSSGGTQYF. The CDR3 DNA reads TGTGCCAGCAGCTCAGGGGGGACCCAGTACTTC. Variable domain in full (rest from reference TRBV11-2 and TRBJ2-5): EAGVAQSPRYKIIEKRQSVAFWCNPISGHATLYWYQQILGQGPKLLIQFQNNGVVDDSQLPKDRFSAERLKGVDSTLKIQPAKLEDSAVYLCASSSGGTQYFGPGTRLLVL.

The chain recombines TRBV2 with TRBJ1-4; D uncertain. V lost 1 base to trimming and J lost 11 bases, with 5 bases between them. CDR1 and CDR2 (germline): SNHLY, FYNNEI. There are 11 residues in the CDR3. Here the CDR3 DNA reads TGTGCCAGCAGTGAAGGGGAGAAACTGTTTTTT. It yields the protein CASSEGEKLFF.

This chain connects TRBV6-1 to TRBJ1-1, with a tentative D call TRBD1 (6 bases). V lost 6 bases to trimming and J lost 1 base, with 12 bases between them. CDR3 size: 14 residues. Germline CDR1 MNHNS, CDR2 SASEGT. As DNA, the CDR3 is TGTGCCAGCAGCCTCTTACAGGGGAACACTGAAGCTTTCTTT. It is translated as CASSLLQGNTEAFF.

This clone was found a few times. The chain is built from TRBV10-3 and TRBJ2-6; a weak D match, TRBD1 (6 bases). Germline CDR1 ENHRY, CDR2 SYGVKD. The CDR3 contains 16 residues. V lost 0 bases and J lost 3, with 9 bases in between. CDR3 amino acids: CAISESRGFGANVLTF. The CDR3 nucleotides are TGTGCCATCAGTGAGTCGAGGGGGTTTGGGGCCAACGTCCTGACTTTC.